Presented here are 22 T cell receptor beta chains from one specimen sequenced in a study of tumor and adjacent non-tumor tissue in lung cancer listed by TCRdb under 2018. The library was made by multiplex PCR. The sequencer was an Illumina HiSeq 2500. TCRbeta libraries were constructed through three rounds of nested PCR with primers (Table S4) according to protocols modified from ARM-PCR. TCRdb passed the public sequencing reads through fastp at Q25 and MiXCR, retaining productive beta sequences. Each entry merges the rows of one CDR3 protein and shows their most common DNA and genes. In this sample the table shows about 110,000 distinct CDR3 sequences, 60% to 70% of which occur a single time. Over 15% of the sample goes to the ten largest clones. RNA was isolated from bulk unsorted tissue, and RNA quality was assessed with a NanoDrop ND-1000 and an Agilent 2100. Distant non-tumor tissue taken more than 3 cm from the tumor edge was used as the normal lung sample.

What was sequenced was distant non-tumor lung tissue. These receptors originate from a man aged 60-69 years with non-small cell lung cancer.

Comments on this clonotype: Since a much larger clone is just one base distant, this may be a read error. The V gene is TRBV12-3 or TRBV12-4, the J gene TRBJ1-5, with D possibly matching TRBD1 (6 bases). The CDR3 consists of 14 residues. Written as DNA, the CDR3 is TGTGCCGGCAGCTGGGACACAAGCAATCAGCCCCAGCATTTT. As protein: CAGSWDTSNQPQHF.

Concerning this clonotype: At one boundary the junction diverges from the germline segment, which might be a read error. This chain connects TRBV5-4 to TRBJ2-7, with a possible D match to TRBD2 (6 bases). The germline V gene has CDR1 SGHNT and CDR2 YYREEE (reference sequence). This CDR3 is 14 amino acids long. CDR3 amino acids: CASSRDGDSYEQYF. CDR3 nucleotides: TGTGCCAGCAGTCGGGACGGGGACTCCTATGAGCAGTACTTC.

CDR3 sequence reads: CAISQGNVVYEQYF. Written as DNA, the CDR3 is TGTGCCATCAGCCAGGGGAACGTAGTATACGAGCAGTACTTC. The chain combines TRBV10-3 with TRBJ2-7, with D possibly TRBD1 on 6 matching bases. The CDR3 sequence is 14 residues long. Germline V gene lookup returns CDR1 ENHRY and CDR2 SYGVKD. The V and J ends lost 6 bases and 4 bases respectively, with 16 bases between them.

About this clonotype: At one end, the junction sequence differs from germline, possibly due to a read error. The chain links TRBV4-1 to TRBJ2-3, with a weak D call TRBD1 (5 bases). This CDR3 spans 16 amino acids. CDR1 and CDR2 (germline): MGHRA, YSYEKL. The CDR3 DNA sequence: TGCGCCAGCAGCCGTACGGCACCGCCCCTGACAGATACGCAGTATTTC. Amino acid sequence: CASSRTAPPLTDTQYF.

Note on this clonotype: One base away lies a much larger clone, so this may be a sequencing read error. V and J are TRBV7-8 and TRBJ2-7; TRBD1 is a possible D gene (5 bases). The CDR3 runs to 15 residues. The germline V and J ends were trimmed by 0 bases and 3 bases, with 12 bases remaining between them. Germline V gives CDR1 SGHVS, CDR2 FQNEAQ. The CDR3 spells CASSLAQATYYEQYF. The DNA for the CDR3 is TGTGCCAGCAGCTTAGCACAGGCGACTTACTACGAGCAGTACTTC.

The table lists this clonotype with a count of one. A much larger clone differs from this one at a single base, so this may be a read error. The CDR3 loop reads CASSRGETGGYEQYF. The CDR3 DNA reads TGTGCCAGCAGCCGTGGCGAAACAGGTGGCTACGAGCAGTACTTC. The chain links TRBV5-6 to TRBJ2-7, with D possibly TRBD1 on 5 matching bases. This CDR3 is 15 amino acids long. Looked up from germline, CDR1 is SGHDT and CDR2 is YYEEEE. V dropped 4 bases and J dropped 3 bases, with 17 bases sitting between them.

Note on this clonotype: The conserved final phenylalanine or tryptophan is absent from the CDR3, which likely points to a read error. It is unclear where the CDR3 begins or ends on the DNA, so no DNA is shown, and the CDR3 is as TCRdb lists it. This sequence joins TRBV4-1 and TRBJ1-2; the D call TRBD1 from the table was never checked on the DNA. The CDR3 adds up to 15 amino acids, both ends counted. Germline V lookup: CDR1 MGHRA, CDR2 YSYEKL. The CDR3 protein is CASSQDLSGLFGHTL.

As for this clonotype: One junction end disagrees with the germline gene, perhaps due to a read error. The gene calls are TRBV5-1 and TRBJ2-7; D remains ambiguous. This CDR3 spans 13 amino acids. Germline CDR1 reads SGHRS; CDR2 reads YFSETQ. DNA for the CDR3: TGCGCCAGCAGTGCAGGATCCTCCTCCGAGCAGTACTTC. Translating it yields CASSAGSSSEQYF.

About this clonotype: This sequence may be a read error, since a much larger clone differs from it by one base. The CDR3 here is CGVFGLAGGTDTQYF. CDR3 bases: TGCGGCGTTTTCGGACTAGCGGGGGGCACAGATACGCAGTATTTT. This chain joins TRBV29-1 and TRBJ2-3, with 13 bases aligning to TRBD2. The germline V gene encodes CDR1 SQVTM and CDR2 ANQGSEA. This CDR3 comprises 15 residues.

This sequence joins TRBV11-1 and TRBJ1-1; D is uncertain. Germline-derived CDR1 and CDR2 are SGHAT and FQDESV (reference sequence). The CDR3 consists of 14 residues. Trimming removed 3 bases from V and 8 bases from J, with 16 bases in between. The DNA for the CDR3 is TGTGCCAGCAGCTTTCCGGCGGGCAAGACCGAAGCTTTCTTT. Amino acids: CASSFPAGKTEAFF.

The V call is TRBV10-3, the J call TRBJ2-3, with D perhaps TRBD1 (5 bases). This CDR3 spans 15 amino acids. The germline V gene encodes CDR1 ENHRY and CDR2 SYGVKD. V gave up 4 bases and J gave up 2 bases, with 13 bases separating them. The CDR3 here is CAISGQQGITDTQYF. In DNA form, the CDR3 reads TGTGCCATCAGTGGACAGCAGGGAATCACAGATACGCAGTATTTT.

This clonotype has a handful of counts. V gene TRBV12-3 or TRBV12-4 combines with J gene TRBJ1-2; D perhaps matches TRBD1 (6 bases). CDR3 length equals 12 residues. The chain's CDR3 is CASARGAGGYTF. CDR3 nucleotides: TGTGCTAGCGCCCGGGGGGCGGGTGGCTACACCTTC.

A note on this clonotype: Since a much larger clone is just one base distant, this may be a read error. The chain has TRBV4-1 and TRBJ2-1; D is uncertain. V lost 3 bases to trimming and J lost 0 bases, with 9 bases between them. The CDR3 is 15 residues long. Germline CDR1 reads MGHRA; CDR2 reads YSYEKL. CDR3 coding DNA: TGCGCCAGCAGCCAGAGGTCCAACTCCTACAATGAGCAGTTCTTC. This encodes CASSQRSNSYNEQFF.

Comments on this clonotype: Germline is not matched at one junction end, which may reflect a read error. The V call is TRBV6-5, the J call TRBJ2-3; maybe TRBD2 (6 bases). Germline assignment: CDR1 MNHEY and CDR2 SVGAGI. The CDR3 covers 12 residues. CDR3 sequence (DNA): TGTGGCAGCAGGCTGGGACTGGCAACGGAGTATTTT. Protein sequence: CGSRLGLATEYF.

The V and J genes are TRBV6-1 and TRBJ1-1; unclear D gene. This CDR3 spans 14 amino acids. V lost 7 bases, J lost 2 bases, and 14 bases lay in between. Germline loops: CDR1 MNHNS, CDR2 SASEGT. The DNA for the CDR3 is TGTGCCAGCATTGATCCGGGTGCCAACACTGAAGCTTTCTTT. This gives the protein CASIDPGANTEAFF.

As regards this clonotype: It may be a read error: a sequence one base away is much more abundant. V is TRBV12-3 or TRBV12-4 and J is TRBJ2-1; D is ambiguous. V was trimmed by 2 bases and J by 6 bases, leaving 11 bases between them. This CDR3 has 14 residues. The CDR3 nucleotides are TGTGCCAGCAGTTTAACCCATAATGCCAATGAGCAGTTCTTC. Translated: CASSLTHNANEQFF.

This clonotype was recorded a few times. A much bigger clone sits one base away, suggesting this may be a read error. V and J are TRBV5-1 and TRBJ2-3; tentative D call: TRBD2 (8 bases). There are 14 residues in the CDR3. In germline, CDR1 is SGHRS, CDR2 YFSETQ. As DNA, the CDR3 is TGCGCCAGCAGCTTGTTTAGCGGGACAGATATGCAGTATTTT. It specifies CASSLFSGTDMQYF.

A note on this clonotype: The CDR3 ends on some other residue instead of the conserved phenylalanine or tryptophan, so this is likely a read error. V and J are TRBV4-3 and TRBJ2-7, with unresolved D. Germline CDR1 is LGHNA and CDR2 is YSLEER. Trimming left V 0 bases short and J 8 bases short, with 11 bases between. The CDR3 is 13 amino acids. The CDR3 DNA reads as TGCGCCAGCAGCCAAGAAAGTGGTGCTAAGCAGTACCTC. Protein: CASSQESGAKQYL.

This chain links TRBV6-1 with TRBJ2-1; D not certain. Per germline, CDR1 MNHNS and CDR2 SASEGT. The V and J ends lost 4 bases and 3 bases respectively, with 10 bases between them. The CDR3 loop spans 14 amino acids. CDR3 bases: TGTGCCAGCAGTGCGGATACGAACTACAATGAGCAGTTCTTC. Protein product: CASSADTNYNEQFF.

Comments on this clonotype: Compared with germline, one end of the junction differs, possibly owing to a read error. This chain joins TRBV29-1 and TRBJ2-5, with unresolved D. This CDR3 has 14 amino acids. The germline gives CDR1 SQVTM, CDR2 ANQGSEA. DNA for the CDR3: TGCAGCGCTTCTGGAGTGCGATTATTGGAGATCCAGTACTTC. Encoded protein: CSASGVRLLEIQYF.

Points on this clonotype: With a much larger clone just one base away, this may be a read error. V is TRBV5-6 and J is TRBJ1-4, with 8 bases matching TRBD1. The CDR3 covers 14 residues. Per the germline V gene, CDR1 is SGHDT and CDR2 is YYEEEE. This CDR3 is CTSSDLGQGEKLFF. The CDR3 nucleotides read TGTACCAGCAGCGACTTAGGACAGGGTGAAAAACTGTTTTTT.

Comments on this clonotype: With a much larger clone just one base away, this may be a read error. The CDR3 nucleotides are TGTGTCAGCAGTTCCTCAGACAATACTCATGGCTACACCTTC. Translated, it gives CVSSSSDNTHGYTF. The chain is built from TRBV28 and TRBJ1-2; no firm D call. The CDR3 spans 14 residues. In germline, CDR1 is MDHEN, CDR2 SYDVKM.